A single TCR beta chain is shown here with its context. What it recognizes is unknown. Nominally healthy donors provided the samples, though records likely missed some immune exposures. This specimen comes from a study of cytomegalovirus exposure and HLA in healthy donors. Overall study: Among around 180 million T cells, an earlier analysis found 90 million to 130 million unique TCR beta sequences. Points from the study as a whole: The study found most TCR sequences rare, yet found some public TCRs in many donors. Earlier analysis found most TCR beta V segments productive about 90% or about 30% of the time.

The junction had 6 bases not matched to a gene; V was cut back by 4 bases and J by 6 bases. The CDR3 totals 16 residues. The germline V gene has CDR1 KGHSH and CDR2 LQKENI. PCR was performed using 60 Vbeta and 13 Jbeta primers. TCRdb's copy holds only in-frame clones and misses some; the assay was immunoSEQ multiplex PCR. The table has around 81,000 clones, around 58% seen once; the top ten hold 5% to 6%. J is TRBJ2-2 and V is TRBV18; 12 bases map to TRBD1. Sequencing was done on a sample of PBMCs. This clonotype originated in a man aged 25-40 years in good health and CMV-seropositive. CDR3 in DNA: TGTGCCAGCTCACATCGGGACAGGGGGCCGGCCGGGGAGCTGTTTTTT. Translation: CASSHRDRGPAGELFF.